This TCR beta chain was documented in a study of T-cell reconstitution after alpha-beta-depleted transplantation in children. This clonotype was observed many times. Its specificity is not known. From germline, CDR1 is MDHEN and CDR2 SYDVKM. This CDR3 region has 11 residues. The V gene lost 6 bases and the J gene lost 2 bases, with 5 bases spanning the gap. Broader study findings: One year post-transplant, T-cell counts and diversity were largely derived from T cells produced anew. Surviving thymic progenitors and recipient T cells were the source of high TCRbeta diversity at day 60 in some patients.

Molecular barcoding with unique molecular identifiers was used for the TCRbeta library. TCRdb independently ran MiXCR on the PCR reads; one entry per CDR3 protein. The sample includes 100,000 to 120,000 distinct CDR3 sequences, 5% to 7% seen only once; the top ten take less than 30%. The rearrangement links TRBV28 to TRBJ2-7; D not certain. The starting material was PBMCs, mostly from graft donor cells, obtained 360 days after TCRalphabeta/CD19-depleted stem cell transplant. This receptor was identified in a male patient aged 2-15 years who had a stem cell transplant for acute lymphoblastic leukemia, so the T cells may come from the graft donor. DNA of the CDR3: TGTGCCAGCAGCTTAACCTACGAGCAGTACTTC. Translation: CASSLTYEQYF.